This paragraph covers one T cell receptor beta chain sequence. As yet, its antigen is unknown. Time point noted: blood 2 weeks post-SBRT. Specified treatment: 15 Gy SBRT to primary tumor, nephrectomy 4 weeks later. After SBRT, blood was collected at 2 and 4 weeks, plus baseline. Clear cell pathology was present in this patient's renal cell carcinoma. Assay: immunoSEQ multiplex PCR; the TCRdb copy retains only in-frame clones and omits some. Found here are some 80,000 clones, approximately 86% of them singletons; the top ten hold approximately 22%. Germline V CDR1 and CDR2: SGHNT, YYREEE (reference sequence). Trimming took 3 bases from V and 3 from J; bases not matched to a gene: 9. The CDR3 length is 16 residues. This sample was taken from a study of radiation and T cells in renal cell carcinoma. Points from the study as a whole: From baseline, blood top tumor clonotypes peaked at 2 weeks post-radiation. Baseline intratumoral clonotype presence is unknown without pretreatment biopsies.

Sequences were derived from blood, sampled from a patient whose treatment included radiotherapy and nephrectomy. The origin of this receptor is a woman aged 45 to 65 with renal cell carcinoma. The chain links TRBV5-4 to TRBJ2-7, with TRBD1 identical over 10 bases. The CDR3 DNA reads TGTGCCAGCAGCTCTCGGGGGGACAGGGGTGGCTACGAGCAGTACTTC. It encodes CASSSRGDRGGYEQYF.